The rows below give T cell receptor beta chains drawn from one sample of a study of blood T cell repertoires in COVID-19. Here immunoSEQ multiplex PCR was the method, and the copy in TCRdb shows in-frame clones only, minus some. The table shows approximately 74,000 clones, with around 88% occurring only once. Sequencing input: peripheral blood. The receptors here all came from a woman aged 80 or over with active or convalescent COVID-19. Each CDR3 is given with its conserved first and last residue. Each record gives: D gene, V gene, J gene, clone size, CDR3 protein, CDR3 DNA. D genes are given only for firm matches. Clone size, where shown, is once, few, many, or a class for clones that have expanded.

>.|TRBV7-9|TRBJ1-3|.
CASSSSWPGNTIYF
TGTGCCAGCAGCTCATCGTGGCCTGGAAACACCATATATTTT
>.|TRBV10-3|TRBJ2-1|.
CAISYDSGRDYNEQFF
TGTGCCATCAGTTACGATAGCGGAAGGGACTACAATGAGCAGTTCTTC
>TRBD2|TRBV7-8|TRBJ2-3|once
CASSYQRDATDTQYF
TGTGCCAGCAGCTACCAGCGGGACGCCACAGATACGCAGTATTTT
>.|TRBV7-9|TRBJ2-4|.
CASSPSSALAKNIQYF
TGTGCCAGCAGCCCATCTAGCGCACTAGCCAAAAACATTCAGTACTTC
>TRBD1|TRBV29-1|TRBJ1-1|once
CSGTGTGDTEAFF
TGCAGCGGCACCGGGACAGGGGACACTGAAGCTTTCTTT
>TRBD1|TRBV7-2|TRBJ2-7|.
CASSLGQILYEQYF
TGTGCCAGCAGCTTGGGACAGATTCTTTACGAGCAGTACTTC
>TRBD1|TRBV9|TRBJ2-7|.
CASSADTGQGLGQYF
TGTGCCAGCAGCGCCGACACGGGACAGGGTTTGGGGCAGTACTTC
>TRBD2|TRBV10-2|TRBJ2-2|.
CASSSSGSGGANTGELFF
TGCGCCAGCTCCAGCTCGGGTAGCGGGGGAGCGAACACCGGGGAGCTGTTTTTT
>.|TRBV9|TRBJ2-5|once
CASSVGRGRHQETQYF
TGTGCCAGCAGCGTAGGCCGTGGCCGCCACCAAGAGACCCAGTACTTC
>.|TRBV19|TRBJ2-5|.
CASSIKPQETQYF
TGTGCCAGTAGTATAAAGCCTCAAGAGACCCAGTACTTC
>TRBD2|TRBV5-1|TRBJ2-5|.
CASSLTSGSRETQYF
TGCGCCAGCAGCTTGACTAGCGGGAGTAGAGAGACCCAGTACTTC
>TRBD2|TRBV20-1|TRBJ2-7|few
CSASRTSRSYEQYF
TGCAGTGCTAGTCGGACTAGCCGGTCCTACGAGCAGTACTTC
>.|TRBV7-2|TRBJ2-7|.
CASSLVGQGLSYEQYF
TGTGCCAGCAGCTTAGTAGGCCAGGGCCTCTCCTACGAGCAGTACTTC
>.|TRBV7-8|TRBJ1-6|.
CASSEHTGNNSPLHF
TGTGCCAGCAGCGAGCATACAGGGAATAATTCACCCCTCCACTTT
>TRBD1|TRBV7-8|TRBJ1-2|.
CASSLVGYRGGSYGYTF
TGTGCCAGCAGCTTAGTCGGGTACAGGGGAGGTAGCTATGGCTACACCTTC
>TRBD1|TRBV6-5|TRBJ1-3|.
CASSPDRTRNTIYF
TGTGCCAGCAGTCCGGACAGGACGAGGAACACCATATATTTT
>.|TRBV27|TRBJ1-1|.
CASSFGQTNTEAFF
TGTGCCAGCAGTTTTGGGCAGACCAACACTGAAGCTTTCTTT
>.|TRBV24-1|TRBJ2-5|.
CATSGLTETQYF
TGTGCCACCAGTGGACTGACGGAGACCCAGTACTTC
>TRBD2|TRBV5-1|TRBJ2-5|once
CASSLGLADIGETQYF
TGCGCCAGCAGCCTGGGACTAGCGGACATCGGAGAGACCCAGTACTTC
>.|TRBV4-3|TRBJ2-1|.
CASSQPQGSVVAEQFF
TGCGCCAGCAGCCAGCCTCAGGGGTCCGTTGTAGCGGAGCAGTTCTTC
>.|TRBV5-1|TRBJ1-1|.
CASSLQGGNTEAFF
TGCGCCAGCAGCTTGCAAGGGGGGAACACTGAAGCTTTCTTT
>.|TRBV29-1|TRBJ1-1|few
CSVAPQNENTEAFF
TGCAGCGTTGCGCCCCAGAACGAGAACACTGAAGCTTTCTTT
>.|TRBV6-5|TRBJ2-3|.
CASSYSAVTDTQYF
TGTGCCAGCAGTTACTCGGCCGTCACAGATACGCAGTATTTT
>.|TRBV11-3|TRBJ2-1|.
CASSLGGVRQNEQFF
TGTGCCAGCAGCTTAGGGGGGGTGCGTCAGAATGAGCAGTTCTTC
>TRBD1|TRBV7-9|TRBJ1-2|.
CASTARAGTVGYYGYTF
TGTGCCAGCACCGCCAGGGCCGGGACAGTCGGTTACTATGGCTACACCTTC
>.|TRBV3-1/TRBV3-2|TRBJ2-2|.
CASSPQGTGELFF
TGTGCCAGCAGCCCCCAGGGAACCGGGGAGCTGTTTTTT
>.|TRBV5-1|TRBJ2-3|.
CASSLTPDTHSTDTQYF
TGCGCCAGCAGCTTAACTCCGGACACCCACAGCACAGATACGCAGTATTTT
>.|TRBV19|TRBJ1-2|.
CASSRRQDTGYTF
TGTGCCAGTAGTAGGCGACAGGATACGGGCTACACCTTC
>.|TRBV12-1|TRBJ1-5|.
CASSRLNSRRPQHF
TGTGCCAGCAGCCGACTTAATAGCCGACGGCCCCAGCATTTT
>.|TRBV19|TRBJ1-2|.
CASSASTDTNYGYTF
TGTGCCAGTAGTGCTTCGACAGACACTAACTATGGCTACACCTTC
>TRBD2|TRBV5-1|TRBJ2-1|.
CASYKLGLAGENEQFF
TGCGCCAGTTACAAGTTAGGGCTAGCGGGAGAGAATGAGCAGTTCTTC
>.|TRBV18|TRBJ2-1|.
CASSPPGRLVHNEQFF
TGTGCCAGCTCACCACCGGGGCGGTTGGTGCACAATGAGCAGTTCTTC
>.|TRBV30|TRBJ1-1|.
CAWSVQYTEAFF
TGTGCCTGGAGTGTCCAGTACACTGAAGCTTTCTTT
>.|TRBV19|TRBJ1-2|.
CASSTSRGGYTF
TGTGCCAGTAGTACCTCTAGGGGTGGCTACACCTTC
>.|TRBV5-6|TRBJ1-4|few
CASSRTDGRVVEKLFF
TGTGCCAGCAGCAGGACGGACGGCAGGGTGGTCGAAAAACTGTTTTTT
>TRBD1|TRBV30|TRBJ1-5|.
CAWRGQGGYSNQPQHF
TGTGCCTGGAGGGGACAGGGCGGATATAGCAATCAGCCCCAGCATTTT
>.|TRBV5-1|TRBJ2-7|.
CASSRLYSGTHEQYF
TGCGCCAGCAGCCGGTTGTACTCGGGTACCCACGAGCAGTACTTC
>TRBD2|TRBV5-1|TRBJ2-2|.
CASSLRTSGRPGELFF
TGCGCCAGCAGCCTCAGGACTAGCGGGAGACCCGGGGAGCTGTTTTTT
>TRBD1|TRBV7-2|TRBJ2-1|.
CASSPDRVNNEQFF
TGTGCCAGCAGTCCAGACAGGGTAAACAATGAGCAGTTCTTC
>TRBD2|TRBV5-1|TRBJ2-1|.
CASSSSGSNNEQFF
TGCGCCAGCAGCTCTAGCGGGAGCAACAATGAGCAGTTCTTC
>.|TRBV18|TRBJ2-5|.
CASSPLNLAVVETQYF
TGTGCCAGCTCACCACTAAATTTAGCGGTCGTGGAGACCCAGTACTTC
>TRBD1|TRBV19|TRBJ2-2|.
CASSGRTGIIGELFF
TGTGCCAGTAGTGGGCGGACAGGGATAATCGGGGAGCTGTTTTTT